The present T cell receptor beta chain was sequenced within a study of T cells in Graves' hyperthyroidism and ophthalmopathy (dated by TCRdb to the late 2010s). General notes on the study: Peripheral blood samples were taken at the time of initial diagnosis, prior to any treatment. To identify TCR V-J signatures that set the groups apart, the researchers used a discovery cohort of more than 95 patients, made up of some 41 with Graves' ophthalmopathy and about 59 with stable Graves' hyperthyroidism. An independent validation cohort of around 19 hyperthyroidism patients and 17 patients who later progressed to ophthalmopathy tested prospective prediction of ophthalmopathy. For training and testing, the 95 to 100 patients in the discovery cohort were randomly divided in a 7:3 ratio. In addition, the study compared T-cell repertoires in thyroid tissue and in blood from about six Graves' hyperthyroidism patients. After blood sampling, hyperthyroidism patients were treated with methimazole at a starting dose of 30 mg daily, and ophthalmopathy patients were treated with high-dose intravenous methylprednisolone. According to the paper, TCR Vbeta CDR3 sequencing was carried out on about 140 peripheral blood samples, which came from approximately 43 ophthalmopathy, under 85 hyperthyroidism and roughly 17 progressor patients. The paper's findings and limits, for the study overall: Sample size was not statistically predetermined, and blinding of investigators to group allocation was not performed. In validation, the model predicted progression to ophthalmopathy with about 71% sensitivity and roughly 75% specificity, a median of 6.5 months before onset. A model built on a 13 V-J signature distinguished ophthalmopathy from stable hyperthyroidism, reaching around 87% sensitivity and under 84% specificity in cross-validation and 80%/75% in testing. Most expanded thyroid clonotypes (frequency above 0.001) were also detected in blood, suggesting blood repertoires may reflect thyroid immune responses.

The TCR beta CDR3 regions were amplified from the RNA transcripts. The first round of RT-PCR for the TCR CDR3 was performed with the HTBI primer set and the Qiagen OneStep RT-PCR kit. Libraries were constructed in a second round of multiplex PCR, after which size selection and purification were carried out. Paired-end sequencing of the libraries was performed with 100 bp reads on an Illumina HiSeq2000. The source study handled its data this way. SOAPnuke was used to process the raw data, with reads discarded if the reads contained adapters or uncalled bases, had a mean Phred below 15, or lacked an exact constant-primer or identifier match. COPE v1.2.5 was used to merge high-quality paired reads, and clonotypes were defined as unique nucleotide sequences. MiTCR v1.1 was used to align clonotypes to the IMGT TRBV, TRBD and TRBJ reference segments. The analysis included only V-J combinations with a frequency above 0.0001, which together covered 99% to 99.2% of the repertoires. A TCS score was defined as the ratio between F50 (clonal expansion) and ExV (chaos), using BLOSUM62-based TCRdist between CDR3 peptides within each V-J. Welch's t-statistics and random forest reduced several hundred V-J features to 13, which were used in a naive Bayes classifier (R e1071). TCRdb applied fastp at Q25 and MiXCR to the public reads, then kept only in-frame beta chains. Every distinct CDR3 protein forms one entry, paired with its most common genes and DNA. The V and J calls here are based on TCRdb, not the publication. In all, the sample holds 340,000 or so distinct CDR3 sequences, and approximately 17% of those were seen once. The top ten constitute around a third of the sample.

Stable Graves' hyperthyroidism was defined as the absence of progression to ophthalmopathy over 18 months of follow-up. The hyperthyroidism patients were between 18 and 65 years old and newly diagnosed, with a disease duration of less than 2 months. The study excluded patients with uncontrolled infections, other autoimmune diseases, pregnancy or lactation. Diagnoses were based on clinical symptoms, serum thyroxine and TRAb, thyroid ultrasound and orbital computed tomography. PBMCs were separated from over 9 ml of fresh peripheral blood using Ficoll-Paque density gradient centrifugation. Total RNA was extracted using Trizol reagent, and RNA quality was assessed on an Agilent 2100 Bioanalyzer. Only a few counts were recorded for this clonotype. The specificity of this receptor is unknown. No base qualities exist here, and no much larger clone lies one base off it. The specimen was blood. The clonotype comes from a man younger than 40 with Graves' hyperthyroidism.

In nucleotides, the sequence is TGTGCCAGCAGTTTCTTGGGACAGGGAGGCACTGAAGCTTTCTTT. Protein translation: CASSFLGQGGTEAFF. The V and J segments used are TRBV6-2 or TRBV6-3 and TRBJ1-1; 9 nucleotides in the junction match TRBD1. CDR1 and CDR2 (MNHEY, SVGEGT) derive from the germline V gene. Counted from cysteine to phenylalanine, this CDR3 has 15 amino acids. Solely the CDR3 DNA is kept, with 45 bases framed from the first base. V is trimmed back by 4 bases and J by 4 bases, and the junction contains 7 bases that no gene match accounts for.